The subject of this entry is one TCR beta chain. CDR1 is SGHRS and CDR2 is YFSETQ in the germline V gene. The CDR3 has 15 amino acids. Trimming shortened V by 0 bases and J by 5 bases, and 14 bases separated the two germline ends. The data are from a study of T cell changes during pregnancy in multiple sclerosis. Using immunoSEQ multiplex PCR, the repertoire was profiled, and TCRdb retains in-frame clones only, with some absent. Altogether roughly 70,000 clones are present, approximately 86% being singletons, with the ten largest covering about 3.5%. The clonotype originates from a female donor with multiple sclerosis, enrolled in a pregnancy study. The V gene is TRBV5-1, the J gene TRBJ1-1, with D tentatively TRBD1 (5 bases). Sequencing used peripheral blood, obtained before pregnancy. CDR3 sequence: CASSLEGSRGTEAFF. CDR3 bases: TGCGCCAGCAGCTTGGAGGGGAGCCGGGGGACTGAAGCTTTCTTT. Together with reference TRBV5-1 and TRBJ1-1, the CDR3 gives the full variable domain: KAGVTQTPRYLIKTRGQQVTLSCSPISGHRSVSWYQQTPGQGLQFLFEYFSETQRNKGNFPGRFSGRQFSNSRSEMNVSTLELGDSALYLCASSLEGSRGTEAFFGQGTRLTVV.